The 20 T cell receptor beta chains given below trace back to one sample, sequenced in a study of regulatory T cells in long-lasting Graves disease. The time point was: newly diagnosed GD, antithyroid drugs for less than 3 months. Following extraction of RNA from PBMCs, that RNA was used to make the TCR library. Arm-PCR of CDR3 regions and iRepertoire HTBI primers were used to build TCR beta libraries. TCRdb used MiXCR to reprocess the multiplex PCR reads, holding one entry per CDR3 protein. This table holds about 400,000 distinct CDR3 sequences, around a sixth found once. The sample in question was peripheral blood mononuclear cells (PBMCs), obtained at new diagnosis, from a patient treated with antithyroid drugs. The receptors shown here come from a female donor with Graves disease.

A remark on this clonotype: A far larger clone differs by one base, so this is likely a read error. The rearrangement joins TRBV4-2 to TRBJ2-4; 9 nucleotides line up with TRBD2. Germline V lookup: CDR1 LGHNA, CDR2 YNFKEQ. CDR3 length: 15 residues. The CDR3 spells CASSPRVAGVHEHFF. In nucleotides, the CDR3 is TGTGCCAGCAGCCCACGAGTAGCGGGAGTCCATGAGCATTTCTTC.

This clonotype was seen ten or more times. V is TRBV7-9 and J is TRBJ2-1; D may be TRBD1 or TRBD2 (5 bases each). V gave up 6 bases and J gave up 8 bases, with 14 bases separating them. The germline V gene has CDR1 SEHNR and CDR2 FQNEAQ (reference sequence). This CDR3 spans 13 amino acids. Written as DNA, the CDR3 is TGTGCCAGCAGTCCCAGTTTGGGGGATGAGCAGTTCTTC. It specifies CASSPSLGDEQFF.

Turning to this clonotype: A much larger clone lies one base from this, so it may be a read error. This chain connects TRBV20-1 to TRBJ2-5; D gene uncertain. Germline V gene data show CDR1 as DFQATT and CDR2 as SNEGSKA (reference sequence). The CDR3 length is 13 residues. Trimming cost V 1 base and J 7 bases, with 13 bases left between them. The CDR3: CSARGGTPGTQYF. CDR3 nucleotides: TGCAGTGCTAGAGGAGGTACCCCAGGGACCCAGTACTTC.

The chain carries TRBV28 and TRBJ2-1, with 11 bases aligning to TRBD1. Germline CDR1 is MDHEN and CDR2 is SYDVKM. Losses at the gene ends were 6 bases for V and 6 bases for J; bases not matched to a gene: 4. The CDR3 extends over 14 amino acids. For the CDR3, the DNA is TGTGCCAGCAGACTGGGACAGGGGGTCAATGAGCAGTTCTTC. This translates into CASRLGQGVNEQFF. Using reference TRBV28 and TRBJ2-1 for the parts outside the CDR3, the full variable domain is DVKVTQSSRYLVKRTGEKVFLECVQDMDHENMFWYRQDPGLGLRLIYFSYDVKMKEKGDIPEGYSVSREKKERFSLILESASTNQTSMYLCASRLGQGVNEQFFGPGTRLTVL.

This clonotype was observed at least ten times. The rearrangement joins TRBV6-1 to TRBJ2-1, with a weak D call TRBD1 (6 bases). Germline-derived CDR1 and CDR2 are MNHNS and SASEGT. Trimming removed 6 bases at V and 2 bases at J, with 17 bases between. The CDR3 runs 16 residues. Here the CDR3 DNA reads TGTGCCAGCAGACTTATAGGGGGTCTGGCCTACAATGAGCAGTTCTTC. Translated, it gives CASRLIGGLAYNEQFF.

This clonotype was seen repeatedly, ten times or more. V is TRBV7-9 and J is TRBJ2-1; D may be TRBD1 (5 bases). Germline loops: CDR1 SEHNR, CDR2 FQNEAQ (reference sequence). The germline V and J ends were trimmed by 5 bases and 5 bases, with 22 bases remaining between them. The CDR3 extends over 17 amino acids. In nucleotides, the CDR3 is TGTGCCAGCAGCAAAAAGAATCTAGGGGTGAGGAACAATGAGCAGTTCTTC. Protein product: CASSKKNLGVRNNEQFF.

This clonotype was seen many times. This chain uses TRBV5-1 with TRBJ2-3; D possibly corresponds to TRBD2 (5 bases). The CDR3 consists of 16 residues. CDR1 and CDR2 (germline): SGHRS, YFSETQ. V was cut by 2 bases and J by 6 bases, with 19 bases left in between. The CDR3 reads CASSFGAGGSADTQYF. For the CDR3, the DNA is TGCGCCAGCAGCTTTGGTGCGGGCGGTAGTGCGGATACGCAGTATTTT.

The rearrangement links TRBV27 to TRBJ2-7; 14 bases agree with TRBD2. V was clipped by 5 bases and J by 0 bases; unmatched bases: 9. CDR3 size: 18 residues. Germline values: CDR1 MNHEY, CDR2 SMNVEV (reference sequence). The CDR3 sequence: CASSPGLAGGESSYEQYF. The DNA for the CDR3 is TGTGCCAGCAGTCCAGGACTAGCGGGAGGCGAAAGCTCCTACGAGCAGTACTTC.

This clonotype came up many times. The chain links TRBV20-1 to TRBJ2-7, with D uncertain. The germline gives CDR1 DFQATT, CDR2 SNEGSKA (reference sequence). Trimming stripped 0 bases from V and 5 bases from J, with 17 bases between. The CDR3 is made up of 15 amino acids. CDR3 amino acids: CSARDQARKLNEQYF. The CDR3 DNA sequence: TGCAGTGCTAGAGATCAGGCCAGGAAGTTAAACGAGCAGTACTTC.

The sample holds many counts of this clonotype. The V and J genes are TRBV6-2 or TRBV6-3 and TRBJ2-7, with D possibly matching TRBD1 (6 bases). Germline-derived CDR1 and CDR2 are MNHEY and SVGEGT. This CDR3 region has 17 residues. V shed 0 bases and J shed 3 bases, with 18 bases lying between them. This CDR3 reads CASSYSIGLRTVYEQYF. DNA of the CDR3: TGTGCCAGCAGTTACTCGATCGGCTTACGGACAGTCTACGAGCAGTACTTC.

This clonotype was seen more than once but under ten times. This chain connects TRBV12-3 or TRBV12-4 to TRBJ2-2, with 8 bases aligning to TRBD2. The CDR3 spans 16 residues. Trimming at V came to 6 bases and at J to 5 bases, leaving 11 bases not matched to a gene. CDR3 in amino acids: CASSPRGGALTGELFF. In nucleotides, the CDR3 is TGTGCCAGCAGCCCCCGGGGGGGGGCATTAACCGGGGAGCTGTTTTTT.

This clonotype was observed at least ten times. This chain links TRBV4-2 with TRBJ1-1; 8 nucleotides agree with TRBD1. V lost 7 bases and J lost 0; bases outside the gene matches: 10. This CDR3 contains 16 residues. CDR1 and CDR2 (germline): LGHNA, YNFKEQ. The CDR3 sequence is CASTLTGTGMNTEAFF. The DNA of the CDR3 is TGTGCCAGCACACTTACCGGGACAGGCATGAACACTGAAGCTTTCTTT.

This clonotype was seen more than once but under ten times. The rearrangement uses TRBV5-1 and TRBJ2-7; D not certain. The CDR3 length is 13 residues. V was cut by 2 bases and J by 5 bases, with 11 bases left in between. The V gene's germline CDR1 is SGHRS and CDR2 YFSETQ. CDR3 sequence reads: CASSFYYRDEQYF. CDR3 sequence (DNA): TGCGCCAGCAGCTTCTATTATAGGGACGAGCAGTACTTC.

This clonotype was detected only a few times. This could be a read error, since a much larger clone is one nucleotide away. The CDR3 here is CASSLDFGTQYF. The CDR3 DNA follows: TGTGCCAGCAGTTTAGACTTCGGTACGCAGTATTTT. The chain has TRBV28 and TRBJ2-3; no firm D call. In germline, CDR1 is MDHEN, CDR2 SYDVKM. The CDR3 runs 12 residues. V lost 2 bases, J lost 8 bases, and 8 bases lay in between.

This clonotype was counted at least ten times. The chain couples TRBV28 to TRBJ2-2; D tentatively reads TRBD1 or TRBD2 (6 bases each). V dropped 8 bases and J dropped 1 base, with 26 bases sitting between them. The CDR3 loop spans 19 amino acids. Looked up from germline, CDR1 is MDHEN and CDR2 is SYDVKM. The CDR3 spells CASARTLGGARRNTGELFF. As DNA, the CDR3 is TGTGCCAGCGCCCGAACCCTGGGGGGCGCGCGCCGGAACACCGGGGAGCTGTTTTTT.

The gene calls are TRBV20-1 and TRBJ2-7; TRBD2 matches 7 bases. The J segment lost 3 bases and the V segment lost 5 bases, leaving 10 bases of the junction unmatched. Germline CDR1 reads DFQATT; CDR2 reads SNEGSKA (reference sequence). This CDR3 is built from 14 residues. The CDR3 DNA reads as TGCAGTGCTCGACCTGGTGGGAGGGGCTACGAGCAGTACTTC. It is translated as CSARPGGRGYEQYF.

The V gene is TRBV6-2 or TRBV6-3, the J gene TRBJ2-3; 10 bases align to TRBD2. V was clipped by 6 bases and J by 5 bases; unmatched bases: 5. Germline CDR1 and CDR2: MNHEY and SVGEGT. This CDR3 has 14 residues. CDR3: CASRSGTSVDTQYF. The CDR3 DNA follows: TGTGCCAGCAGGTCCGGGACTAGCGTAGATACGCAGTATTTT.

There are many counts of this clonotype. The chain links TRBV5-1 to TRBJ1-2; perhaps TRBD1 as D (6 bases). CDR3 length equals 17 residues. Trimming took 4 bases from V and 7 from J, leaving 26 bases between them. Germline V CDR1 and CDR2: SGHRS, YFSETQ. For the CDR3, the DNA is TGCGCCAGCAGCGTCGGACCACAGGGAGGCTTTAAGGGTGGCTACACCTTC. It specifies CASSVGPQGGFKGGYTF.

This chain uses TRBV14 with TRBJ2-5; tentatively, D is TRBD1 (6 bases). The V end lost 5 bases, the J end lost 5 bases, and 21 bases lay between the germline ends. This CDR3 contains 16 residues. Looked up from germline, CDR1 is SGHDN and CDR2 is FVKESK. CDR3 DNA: TGTGCCAGCAGCACCCTTCAGGGGAGAGGGGAGGAGACCCAGTACTTC. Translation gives CASSTLQGRGEETQYF. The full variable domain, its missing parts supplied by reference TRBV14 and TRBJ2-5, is EAGVTQFPSHSVIEKGQTVTLRCDPISGHDNLYWYRRVMGKEIKFLLHFVKESKQDESGMPNNRFLAERTGGTYSTLKVQPAELEDSGVYFCASSTLQGRGEETQYFGPGTRLLVL.

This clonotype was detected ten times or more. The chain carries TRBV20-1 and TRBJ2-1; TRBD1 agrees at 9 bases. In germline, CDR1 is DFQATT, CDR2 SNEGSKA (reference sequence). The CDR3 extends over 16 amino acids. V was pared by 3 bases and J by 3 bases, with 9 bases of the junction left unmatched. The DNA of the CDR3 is TGCAGTGCTAGGCGATCTGGGGGACAGGGCTACAATGAGCAGTTCTTC. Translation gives CSARRSGGQGYNEQFF.